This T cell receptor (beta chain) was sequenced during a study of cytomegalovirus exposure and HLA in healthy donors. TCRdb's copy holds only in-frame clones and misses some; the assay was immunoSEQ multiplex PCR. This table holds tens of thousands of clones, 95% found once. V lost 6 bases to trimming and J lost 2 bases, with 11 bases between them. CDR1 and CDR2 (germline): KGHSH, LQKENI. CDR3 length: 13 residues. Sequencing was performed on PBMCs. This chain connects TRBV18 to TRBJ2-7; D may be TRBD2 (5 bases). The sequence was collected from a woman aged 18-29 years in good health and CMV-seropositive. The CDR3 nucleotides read TGTGCCAGCTCGGGGAGCCAGACCTACGAGCAGTACTTC. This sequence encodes CASSGSQTYEQYF. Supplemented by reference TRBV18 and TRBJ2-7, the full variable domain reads NAGVMQNPRHLVRRRGQEARLRCSPMKGHSHVYWYRQLPEEGLKFMVYLQKENIIDESGMPKERFSAEFPKEGPSILRIQQVVRGDSAAYFCASSGSQTYEQYFGPGTRLTVT.